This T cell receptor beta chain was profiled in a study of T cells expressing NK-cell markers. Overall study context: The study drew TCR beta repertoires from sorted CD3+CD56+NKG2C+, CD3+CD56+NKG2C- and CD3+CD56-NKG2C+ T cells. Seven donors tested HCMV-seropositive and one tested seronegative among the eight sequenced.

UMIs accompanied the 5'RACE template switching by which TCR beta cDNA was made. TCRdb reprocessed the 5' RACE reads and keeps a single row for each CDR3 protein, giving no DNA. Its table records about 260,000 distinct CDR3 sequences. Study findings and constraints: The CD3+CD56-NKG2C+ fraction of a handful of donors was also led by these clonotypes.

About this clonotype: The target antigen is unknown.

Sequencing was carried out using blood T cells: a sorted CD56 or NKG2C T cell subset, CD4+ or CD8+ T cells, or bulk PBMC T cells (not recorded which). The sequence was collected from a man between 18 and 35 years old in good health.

CDR3 loop: CSVPPAGVSYNEQFF. V is TRBV29-1 and J is TRBJ2-1; TCRdb picks TRBD2, but there is no DNA to check that call. The CDR3 runs to 15 residues. Germline V lookup: CDR1 SQVTM, CDR2 ANQGSEA.